Detailed here is one T cell receptor beta chain. It lacks a known antigen. Base qualities were left out, and no much larger clone turns up one base away. The data stem from a study of shared clonotypes between healthy human individuals (dated by TCRdb to the early 2020s). Describing the broader study: Two women and a few men aged 18 to 49 years were included in the cohort. For each donor, CD4 naive and CD4 memory were each run on three plates, CD8 naive on two plates, and CD8 memory on one plate. Blood TCR repertoires of roughly five healthy adults were deeply sequenced to estimate repertoire size and the extent of clonotype sharing between individuals. To increase sequencing depth and limit assay-specific biases, TCR repertoire library preparation and sequencing were carried out by different laboratories using diverse techniques. Per donor, leukapheresis produced somewhere between about 0.9 and 9.5 billion PBMCs. Overall study outcomes, separate from this receptor: Estimated clonotype richness was generally larger for naive than for memory subsets. Pairwise subsampling indicated that sequencing depth was expected to affect the degree of clonotype sharing among donors. Higher generation probabilities were observed for clonotypes shared by all four sorted-subset donors than for non-shared clonotypes. Rarefaction of sorted-subset datasets indicated incomplete sequencing despite the large sequencing depth. Sampling was limited to blood, and TCR repertoires in tissue likely differ from TCR repertoires in blood. The small number of donors limited the genetic and exposure-history diversity represented. Across several donors, around 5.4% of naive CD4, around 3.3% of naive CD8, 2.3% of memory CD4, and approximately 0.4% of memory CD8 clonotypes were shared.

Healthy HIV-negative adults with no recently reported acute infections or vaccinations were included as donors. Every donor was a Caucasian adult living in Nashville, Tennessee, USA. Magnetic negative selection was used to enrich CD4+ T cells, after which naive cells were positively selected on CD45RA and the negative fraction became the memory subset. Blood was obtained by leukapheresis, after which PBMCs were separated by Ficoll-Histopaque density gradient centrifugation and cryopreserved in liquid nitrogen vapor phase. Analytical flow cytometry was used to check the purity and quantity of each magnetically sorted T cell population. Each sorted fraction had its genomic DNA isolated and then quantified by UV absorbance on a Nanodrop 2000c. Using the deep immunoSEQ assay, TCR CDR3 regions were amplified from genomic DNA by multiplex PCR. Extracted genomic DNA from each cell subset was spread evenly across all wells of several immunoSEQ 96-well plates, with each plate serving as a replicate. For sorted subsets, 200 to 250 ng genomic DNA, equal to tens of thousands of T cell genomes, was loaded into each replicate PCR. Purified libraries were measured with a Qubit 3.0 fluorometer, size-checked on a Bioanalyzer 2100, and measured again with the KAPA Library Quantification kit. Every immunoSEQ 96-well plate was sequenced on a separate single-read 150-cycle Illumina NextSeq 550 flow cell. The authors processed their data as follows. Because only junctional sequences without quality scores were contained in the immunoSEQ output, filtering matching that applied to full-length reads could not be performed. Sequences were annotated with PyIR, a Python wrapper for IgBLAST v1.9, and V/J genes and CDR3 were assigned using IMGT germline references. Any read was removed if the V/J assignment was weak (E-value above 1e-6), the CDR3 was missing, or the read contained stop codons, out-of-frame junctions, or ambiguous translated residues. V3J clonotypes were defined as sequences sharing an identical inferred V gene, J gene, and CDR3 amino acid sequence. Percentage overlap between repertoires was calculated by dividing the number of shared unique clonotypes by the size of the smaller repertoire. Richness of each repertoire was evaluated using RTK rarefaction, the Chao1 estimator, and Recon v2.1 estimates of unobserved clonotypes. Generation probabilities for all TCRbeta clonotypes obtained by the gDNA method from a handful of donors were computed using OLGA. TCRdb retrieved this table from immuneACCESS and kept in-frame rearrangements only. Not all clones are present; in checked studies, unresolved V genes account for under half, and no reason is known for the remainder. V, J and clone size derive from that table, while D and trimming were established from the DNA sequence. In all, the sample holds approximately 2.3 million clones, and 93% of those were seen once. The leading ten clones occupy around 0.4% of the sample.

Sequences MDHEN (CDR1) and SYDVKM (CDR2) are obtained from the germline V gene. The CDR3 measures 15 amino acids from cysteine to phenylalanine. The DNA shown is the 45-base CDR3, in frame from base 1. Deletion took 3 bases off V and 4 bases off J, with a span of 12 bases between the germline ends. The TCR originated in a man younger than 35 in good health. Some clones in this sample may be carry-over from other donors' samples. The receptor chain draws on TRBV28 and TRBJ1-4, with TRBD1 as a weak D call on 6 bases. The sequencing input was naive CD4+ T cells from PBMCs. The sample's cell subset or site label, in plain terms: CD45RA+ positively selected. The CDR3 protein is CASSFSGAGNEKLFF. The nucleotides read TGTGCCAGCAGTTTCTCGGGGGCCGGTAATGAAAAACTGTTTTTT.